The entry that follows covers one T cell receptor beta chain sequence. This CDR3 is also generated by other DNA sequences in the sample. For every subset, genomic DNA was evenly distributed across several immunoSEQ plates. Clones were read by immunoSEQ multiplex PCR, and TCRdb kept only the in-frame ones, dropping some. The sample carries fewer than 650,000 clones, around 81% recorded once. This CDR3 has 14 residues. V was pared by 3 bases and J by 0 bases, with 6 bases between. The germline V gene has CDR1 KGHSH and CDR2 LQKENI. This specimen belongs to a study of shared clonotypes between healthy human individuals. Adult donors, all healthy and HIV-negative, had no recent acute infections or vaccinations. All the donors were Caucasian adults who lived in Nashville, Tennessee. Unsorted samples drew genomic DNA from tens of millions of PBMCs.

This chain joins TRBV18 and TRBJ1-5, with D tentatively TRBD1 (5 bases). Sequencing used PBMCs. This clonotype was obtained from a woman aged 40 to 55 in good health. Some clones in this sample may be carry-over from other donors' samples. The DNA for the CDR3 is TGTGCCAGCTCACCGGGGCTTAGCAATCAGCCCCAGCATTTT. Protein sequence: CASSPGLSNQPQHF.